This entry concerns a single T cell receptor beta chain. This sample is drawn from a study of blood T cell repertoires in COVID-19. Across the whole study: Donors in the United States, Italy and Spain gave samples during acute or convalescent COVID-19. In each case, the material was cDNA or gDNA derived from T cells, B-cell-depleted T cells, or PBMCs.

Authors' processing steps: Counts of nucleated cells, estimated from reference gene primer amplification, were obtained. Data came from immunoSEQ multiplex PCR; TCRdb stores just in-frame clones and leaves some out. V, J and clone size are taken as reported in that table, and D and trimming were inferred from the DNA itself. Here the sample spans about 100,000 clones, 80% to 95% being singletons. The CDR3 runs 16 residues. Germline values: CDR1 SGHTS, CDR2 YDEGEE. V lost 4 bases and J lost 2, with 16 bases in between. The receptor's source is a man aged 45-65 years with active COVID-19. The chain uses TRBV5-8 and TRBJ2-1; TRBD1 might be the D (5 bases). Sequenced: peripheral blood. The CDR3: CASSNQGHQTYNEQFF. The CDR3 coding sequence is TGTGCCAGCAGCAACCAGGGCCACCAAACCTACAATGAGCAGTTCTTC.